Listed below are T cell receptor beta chains from one sample, sequenced in a study of cytomegalovirus exposure and HLA in healthy donors. Repertoires were generated with immunoSEQ multiplex PCR, while TCRdb's copy carries only in-frame clones and drops some. The sample consists of fewer than 250,000 clones, roughly four fifths of them appearing once. The source material was PBMCs. The receptors originated from a woman aged 30 to 39 in good health and CMV-seropositive. CDR3s leave out the opening cysteine and the closing phenylalanine or tryptophan.

v_gene	len	CDR3aa
TRBV6-1	11	ASRGQGAYEQY
TRBV7-9	15	ASSPRASGLADYEQY
TRBV6-1	14	ASSATSGSSYNEQF
TRBV28	12	ASARGGPNTEAF
TRBV13	12	ASSPEERVSEQF
TRBV2	13	ASSKTGVGADTQY
TRBV7-6	14	ASSSSSGGSSGELF
TRBV7-9	13	ASSLVQGSTDTQY
TRBV14	13	ASSQDTSWGYEQY
TRBV27	12	ASTPSGRGGEQY
TRBV28	14	ASSLGQRERTGELF
TRBV7-9	11	ASSYRDSNEQF
TRBV27	14	ASSSLGGHEYEKLF